Below, 32 T cell receptor beta chains from the same sample are listed, as sequenced in a study of cytomegalovirus exposure and HLA in healthy donors. Data came from immunoSEQ multiplex PCR; TCRdb stores just in-frame clones and leaves some out. The sample carries 200,000 or so clones, 75% to 85% recorded once. The specimen sequenced was PBMCs. Receptor source: a woman in her twenties or thirties in good health and CMV-seropositive.

V and J are TRBV9 and TRBJ2-2; D ambiguous. Germline-derived CDR1 and CDR2 are SGDLS and YYNGEE. The CDR3 loop spans 15 amino acids. The V end was cut by 7 bases, the J end by 1 base, with 14 bases between. The CDR3 nucleotides are TGTGCCAGCGGATCTCGACTTCTGAACACCGGGGAGCTGTTTTTT. This sequence encodes CASGSRLLNTGELFF.

The chain uses TRBV19 and TRBJ1-2; D is possibly TRBD1 (5 bases). Germline loops: CDR1 LNHDA, CDR2 SQIVND (reference sequence). CDR3 length equals 14 residues. V lost 4 bases to trimming and J lost 1 base, with 10 bases between them. The CDR3 DNA reads as TGTGCCAGTAGTACCCCAGGGATTAACTATGGCTACACCTTC. The encoded protein is CASSTPGINYGYTF.

The chain uses TRBV27 and TRBJ2-5, with 7 bases identical to TRBD2. After removal of 10 bases from V and 5 bases from J, the junction contained 13 bases not matched to a gene. This CDR3 contains 14 residues. Germline values: CDR1 MNHEY, CDR2 SMNVEV (reference sequence). CDR3 in amino acids: CATKGTNNGETQYF. CDR3 sequence (DNA): TGTGCCACCAAGGGGACTAATAACGGGGAGACCCAGTACTTC.

The chain has TRBV9 and TRBJ2-7; D call uncertain. The CDR3 sequence is 12 residues long. The V gene lost 3 bases and the J gene lost 2 bases, with 6 bases spanning the gap. Per germline, CDR1 SGDLS and CDR2 YYNGEE. CDR3 loop: CASSAGPYEQYF. Written as DNA, the CDR3 is TGTGCCAGCAGCGCGGGTCCCTACGAGCAGTACTTC.

The chain employs TRBV6-5 and TRBJ1-5, with D maybe TRBD1 (5 bases). Germline V gene sequence: CDR1 MNHEY, CDR2 SVGAGI. The CDR3 totals 14 residues. The V gene lost 5 bases and the J gene lost 5 bases, with 13 bases spanning the gap. As DNA, the CDR3 is TGTGCCAGCAGTGGGGCCCAATTCGATCAGCCCCAGCATTTT. The encoded protein is CASSGAQFDQPQHF.

The chain joins TRBV6-6 to TRBJ1-5; D unclear. CDR1 MNHNY and CDR2 SVGAGI come from the germline V gene (reference sequence). The length of the CDR3 is 14 residues. Trimming removed 6 bases from V and 0 bases from J, with 9 bases in between. The DNA for the CDR3 is TGTGCCAGCAGGGAGCCTTATAGCAATCAGCCCCAGCATTTT. Amino acids: CASREPYSNQPQHF.

V usage is TRBV28 and J usage is TRBJ2-2, with D possibly being TRBD1 (6 bases). Germline V gene data show CDR1 as MDHEN and CDR2 as SYDVKM. This CDR3 is 16 amino acids long. Trimming removed 4 bases from V and 2 bases from J, with 14 bases in between. The CDR3 region has the DNA TGTGCCAGCAGTTCCCGGACAGCGGTTAACACCGGGGAGCTGTTTTTT. Translated: CASSSRTAVNTGELFF.

CDR3 sequence reads: CASSFVLASNEQFF. CDR3 sequence (DNA): TGTGCCAGCAGTTTCGTTCTAGCTTCGAATGAGCAGTTCTTC. The V gene is TRBV28, the J gene TRBJ2-1; D might be TRBD2 (5 bases). Trimming removed 3 bases from V and 7 bases from J, with 13 bases in between. The CDR3 is 14 residues long. The V gene's germline CDR1 is MDHEN and CDR2 SYDVKM. Based on the CDR3 plus reference TRBV28 and TRBJ2-1, the full variable domain is DVKVTQSSRYLVKRTGEKVFLECVQDMDHENMFWYRQDPGLGLRLIYFSYDVKMKEKGDIPEGYSVSREKKERFSLILESASTNQTSMYLCASSFVLASNEQFFGPGTRLTVL.

The genes are TRBV10-2 and TRBJ1-1, with 8 bases lining up with TRBD1. Trimming removed 7 bases from V and 2 bases from J; junction bases left unmatched: 3. In germline, CDR1 is WSHSY, CDR2 SAAADI. The CDR3 has 13 amino acids. The CDR3 protein is CASTDRANTEAFF. The DNA for the CDR3 is TGCGCCAGCACGGACAGGGCAAACACTGAAGCTTTCTTT.

The chain employs TRBV15 and TRBJ1-2, with 7 bases lining up with TRBD1. Germline V gene sequence: CDR1 LNHNV, CDR2 YYDKDF (reference sequence). This CDR3 is built from 14 residues. The junction had 10 bases not matched to a gene; V was cut back by 4 bases and J by 8 bases. As DNA, the CDR3 is TGTGCCACCAGCAACCCGGACAGGCCTGGGGGCTACACCTTC. This codes for CATSNPDRPGGYTF. Full variable domain (remainder filled in from reference TRBV15 and TRBJ1-2): DAMVIQNPRYQVTQFGKPVTLSCSQTLNHNVMYWYQQKSSQAPKLLFHYYDKDFNNEADTPDNFQSRRPNTSFCFLDIRSPGLGDTAMYLCATSNPDRPGGYTFGSGTRLTVV.

This clone was detected only a few times. J is TRBJ2-7 and V is TRBV5-6; TRBD1 agrees at 9 bases. Trimming took 4 bases from V and 2 from J; bases not matched to a gene: 7. CDR1 is SGHDT and CDR2 is YYEEEE in the germline V gene. This CDR3 contains 15 residues. The CDR3 loop is CASSNTGQGTYEQYF. The CDR3 DNA is TGTGCCAGCAGCAACACGGGACAGGGAACCTACGAGCAGTACTTC.

The chain employs TRBV5-1 and TRBJ1-4; 9 nucleotides line up with TRBD1. The ends lost 7 bases at V and 8 bases at J; junction bases unmatched: 12. Germline V gene data show CDR1 as SGHRS and CDR2 as YFSETQ. The CDR3 covers 15 residues. The CDR3 DNA reads TGCGCCAGCGGACTAGGGGGACAGGGAAGAGAAAAACTGTTTTTT. As protein: CASGLGGQGREKLFF.

The rearrangement uses TRBV5-4 and TRBJ1-1; 7 nucleotides line up with TRBD1. Germline CDR1 SGHNT, CDR2 YYREEE (reference sequence). CDR3 length equals 13 residues. The V segment lost 4 bases and the J segment 1 base; nucleotides outside the gene matches: 1. The CDR3 region has the DNA TGTGCCAGCAGCGGGACAGCGAACACTGAAGCTTTCTTT. This gives the protein CASSGTANTEAFF. The variable domain in full, completed from reference TRBV5-4 and TRBJ1-1, reads ETGVTQSPTHLIKTRGQQVTLRCSSQSGHNTVSWYQQALGQGPQFIFQYYREEENGRGNFPPRFSGLQFPNYSSELNVNALELDDSALYLCASSGTANTEAFFGQGTRLTVV.

The chain is built from TRBV6-1 and TRBJ2-3; D is possibly TRBD2 (5 bases). The length of the CDR3 is 12 residues. Trimming shortened V by 6 bases and J by 4 bases, and 8 bases separated the two germline ends. Germline values: CDR1 MNHNS, CDR2 SASEGT. CDR3 loop: CASRLAPDTQYF. The CDR3 DNA is TGTGCCAGCAGGCTAGCTCCAGATACGCAGTATTTT.

The V gene is TRBV7-8, the J gene TRBJ2-7; 8 positions agree with TRBD1. Trimming removed 5 bases from V and 6 bases from J; junction bases left unmatched: 12. CDR1 is SGHVS and CDR2 is FQNEAQ in the germline V gene. This CDR3 is built from 15 residues. As DNA, the CDR3 is TGTGCCAGCAGCCCGACCGGGACAGGCCTACTCGAGCAGTACTTC. Translation: CASSPTGTGLLEQYF.

The chain carries TRBV7-6 and TRBJ2-7, with TRBD1 identical over 9 bases. The germline V gene encodes CDR1 SGHVS and CDR2 FNYEAQ. Germline trimming cut 1 base from V and 4 bases from J; bases unmatched to any gene: 5. CDR3 length: 15 residues. CDR3 sequence reads: CASSLGGTGPYEQYF. CDR3 in DNA: TGTGCCAGCAGCTTAGGAGGGACAGGGCCTTACGAGCAGTACTTC.

The genes are TRBV9 and TRBJ1-1, with 12 nucleotides matching TRBD1. V lost 4 bases and J lost 4; bases outside the gene matches: 8. The CDR3 length is 16 residues. Per the germline V gene, CDR1 is SGDLS and CDR2 is YYNGEE. DNA for the CDR3: TGTGCCAGCAGCCCCCGGGACAGGGGGCTGCGCACTGAAGCTTTCTTT. This sequence encodes CASSPRDRGLRTEAFF.

The chain uses TRBV9 and TRBJ2-1, with unresolved D. CDR3 size: 13 residues. Between the trimmed V and J ends, which lost 1 base and 8 bases, there was a span of 10 bases. Germline CDR1 reads SGDLS; CDR2 reads YYNGEE. The CDR3 DNA follows: TGTGCCAGCAGCGTACTGTCCTCCCATGAGCAGTTCTTC. This translates into CASSVLSSHEQFF.

The rearrangement links TRBV2 to TRBJ1-2; 9 positions match TRBD1. Germline lookup yields CDR1 SNHLY and CDR2 FYNNEI. Germline trimming cut 8 bases from V and 4 bases from J; bases unmatched to any gene: 11. This CDR3 comprises 15 residues. In nucleotides, the CDR3 is TGTGCCAGCCCTATACGGGACAGGGACTTCTATGGCTACACCTTC. This encodes CASPIRDRDFYGYTF.

This chain connects TRBV11-3 to TRBJ2-1; maybe TRBD2 (6 bases). The CDR3 loop spans 13 amino acids. The V gene's germline CDR1 is SGHNT and CDR2 YENEEA. Trimming shortened V by 5 bases and J by 4 bases, and 9 bases separated the two germline ends. For the CDR3, the DNA is TGTGCCAGCAGCGCTAGCGATTACAATGAGCAGTTCTTC. Translating gives CASSASDYNEQFF. The complete variable domain, with remaining parts taken from reference TRBV11-3 and TRBJ2-1, reads EAGVVQSPRYKIIEKKQPVAFWCNPISGHNTLYWYLQNLGQGPELLIRYENEEAVDDSQLPKDRFSAERLKGVDSTLKIQPAELGDSAVYLCASSASDYNEQFFGPGTRLTVL.

This clone was observed a few times. The chain uses TRBV28 and TRBJ1-1; D uncertain. V dropped 0 bases and J dropped 5 bases, with 7 bases sitting between them. CDR3 length equals 13 residues. Germline-derived CDR1 and CDR2 are MDHEN and SYDVKM. CDR3 residues: CASSLWARTEAFF. CDR3 nucleotides: TGTGCCAGCAGTTTATGGGCCAGGACTGAAGCTTTCTTT. Together with reference TRBV28 and TRBJ1-1, the CDR3 gives the full variable domain: DVKVTQSSRYLVKRTGEKVFLECVQDMDHENMFWYRQDPGLGLRLIYFSYDVKMKEKGDIPEGYSVSREKKERFSLILESASTNQTSMYLCASSLWARTEAFFGQGTRLTVV.

The chain recombines TRBV6-5 with TRBJ2-7; D not certain. The V end lost 6 bases, the J end lost 3 bases, and 9 bases lay between the germline ends. The CDR3 is made up of 12 amino acids. Germline-derived CDR1 and CDR2 are MNHEY and SVGAGI. The CDR3 here is CASSLWLYEQYF. CDR3 DNA sequence: TGTGCCAGCAGCCTTTGGCTCTACGAGCAGTACTTC.

V usage is TRBV6-5 and J usage is TRBJ1-1; D possibly corresponds to TRBD1 (6 bases). The V and J ends lost 11 bases and 1 base respectively, with 17 bases between them. CDR1 is MNHEY, CDR2 SVGAGI, per germline. This CDR3 contains 14 residues. The CDR3 coding sequence is TGTGCCGCCCGGTACAGGGTACAGAACACTGAAGCTTTCTTT. This gives the protein CAARYRVQNTEAFF.

This sequence joins TRBV18 and TRBJ2-2; D unresolved. V lost 3 bases and J 9 bases, leaving 11 bases between the germline ends. The CDR3 runs 13 residues. CDR1 KGHSH and CDR2 LQKENI come from the germline V gene. CDR3 DNA sequence: TGTGCCAGCTCACCCCTCCCCGCGAGGGAGCTGTTTTTT. Translating gives CASSPLPARELFF.

The CDR3: CASGRDQETQYF. The CDR3 bases are TGTGCCAGCGGGCGGGATCAAGAGACCCAGTACTTC. The chain has TRBV2 and TRBJ2-5, with a weak D call TRBD2 (6 bases). V was shortened by 8 bases and J by 2 bases, with 9 bases between the two germline ends. The germline V gene encodes CDR1 SNHLY and CDR2 FYNNEI. This CDR3 has 12 amino acids.

This clone was detected a few times. The rearrangement uses TRBV19 and TRBJ2-1, with D unclear. The CDR3 spans 12 residues. V lost 5 bases to trimming and J lost 3 bases, with 5 bases between them. The germline CDR1 and CDR2 sequences are LNHDA and SQIVND (reference sequence). CDR3 in DNA: TGTGCCAGTAGTTATAACTACAATGAGCAGTTCTTC. It codes for CASSYNYNEQFF.

The rearrangement joins TRBV25-1 to TRBJ1-4; D possibly corresponds to TRBD1 (5 bases). This CDR3 is built from 14 residues. Germline values: CDR1 MGHDK, CDR2 SYGVNS. Trimming pared 4 bases from V and 2 bases from J, leaving 8 bases between. CDR3 residues: CASSAGATNEKLFF. The CDR3 DNA reads as TGTGCCAGCAGTGCTGGGGCCACTAATGAAAAACTGTTTTTT.

This clone has just a few counts. J is TRBJ1-5 and V is TRBV7-9; possible D gene TRBD1, 5 bases. This CDR3 region has 15 residues. CDR1 is SEHNR, CDR2 FQNEAQ, per germline (reference sequence). Deletions cut 1 base from V and 3 bases from J, with 10 bases between. The CDR3 is CASSLETGPNQPQHF. Here the CDR3 DNA reads TGTGCCAGCAGCTTAGAAACAGGTCCCAATCAGCCCCAGCATTTT.

V and J are TRBV5-1 and TRBJ2-5; 9 bases map to TRBD2. J lost 3 bases, V lost 7 bases, and 7 bases had no gene match. The CDR3 runs to 14 residues. Germline loops: CDR1 SGHRS, CDR2 YFSETQ. CDR3 in amino acids: CASDAGTSKETQYF. The DNA for the CDR3 is TGCGCCAGCGACGCCGGGACTAGCAAAGAGACCCAGTACTTC. The full variable domain, its missing parts supplied by reference TRBV5-1 and TRBJ2-5, is KAGVTQTPRYLIKTRGQQVTLSCSPISGHRSVSWYQQTPGQGLQFLFEYFSETQRNKGNFPGRFSGRQFSNSRSEMNVSTLELGDSALYLCASDAGTSKETQYFGPGTRLLVL.

V usage is TRBV6-1 and J usage is TRBJ1-2; TRBD1 might be the D (6 bases). V gave up 7 bases and J gave up 8 bases, with 17 bases separating them. Germline CDR1 MNHNS, CDR2 SASEGT. The CDR3 sequence is 13 residues long. CDR3 sequence (DNA): TGTGCCAGCATTATAGGGATCAGGGGCGGCTACACCTTC. The encoded protein is CASIIGIRGGYTF.

This clone has only a few counts. The rearrangement joins TRBV5-1 to TRBJ1-2, with D possibly being TRBD1 (5 bases). Germline V gives CDR1 SGHRS, CDR2 YFSETQ. The CDR3 contains 16 residues. Trimming removed 4 bases from V and 4 bases from J, with 20 bases in between. The CDR3 loop reads CASSPPSQGGGYGYTF. As DNA, the CDR3 is TGCGCCAGCAGCCCGCCTTCTCAGGGAGGCGGCTATGGCTACACCTTC.

The chain has TRBV28 and TRBJ1-2, with D unclear. The CDR3 is 14 amino acids. Germline V gives CDR1 MDHEN, CDR2 SYDVKM. V dropped 5 bases and J dropped 8 bases, with 18 bases sitting between them. The CDR3 DNA follows: TGTGCCAGCAGTCCCCCGGAGACGCTTCAAGGCTACACCTTC. This codes for CASSPPETLQGYTF.